The present TCR beta chain was sequenced within a study of T cell repertoires in cytomegalovirus infection. The wider study: Newly reported HLA-C-restricted and thoroughly characterized HLA-B-restricted CMV epitopes were employed. Study findings and constraints: Ex vivo, HLA-C-restricted CMV-specific TCR beta clonotypes prevailed over the rest of the response.

In the case of this clonotype: The antigen remains unidentified.

MiXCR, applied by TCRdb to the reads, yields one record per CDR3 protein. The sample includes about 69,000 distinct CDR3 sequences, more than 25% of them seen just once. The germline gives CDR1 LNHDA, CDR2 SQIVND (reference sequence). CDR3 length: 19 residues. The ends lost 3 bases at V and 0 bases at J; junction bases unmatched: 13. The chain carries TRBV19 and TRBJ2-1, with 8 positions matching TRBD2. The origin of this receptor is a human donor in good health (CMV status not recorded). Some clones in this sample may be carry-over from other donors' samples. Material: CD8+ T cells from cultured PBMCs, obtained from culture after CMV antigen stimulation. The CDR3 sequence: CASSIGTDGRGSSYNEQFF. The DNA for the CDR3 is TGTGCCAGTAGTATTGGGACTGACGGGAGGGGGAGCTCCTACAATGAGCAGTTCTTC.